This TCR beta chain originates from a study of OX40 agonist ivuxolimab in advanced cancers. V was pared by 8 bases and J by 6 bases, with 7 bases of the junction left unmatched. This CDR3 contains 14 residues. Germline V gene lookup returns CDR1 MNHNS and CDR2 SASEGT. Clones were sequenced by immunoSEQ multiplex PCR, and TCRdb holds only the in-frame ones, with some missing. The sample has over 55,000 clones, roughly 83% seen once. Points from the study as a whole: There was clonal expansion of CD4+ and CD8+ blood T cells by week 6 at 0.1 to 3.0 mg/kg.

In regard to this clone: Its antigen is as yet unknown.

The chain uses TRBV6-1 and TRBJ2-3, with 11 bases identical to TRBD2. This specimen was CD4+ or CD8+ T cells sorted from blood, taken in a trial of the OX40 agonist ivuxolimab. This sequence originates from an adult with an advanced solid tumor such as melanoma, head and neck, liver or kidney cancer. The CDR3 reads CASELAGGPDTQYF. In DNA form, the CDR3 reads TGTGCCAGCGAATTAGCGGGGGGGCCGGATACGCAGTATTTT.